These 21 T cell receptor beta chains came from one sample sequenced in a study of cytomegalovirus exposure and HLA in healthy donors. PCR involved 60 Vbeta and 13 Jbeta primers. Here immunoSEQ multiplex PCR was the method, and the copy in TCRdb shows in-frame clones only, minus some. The sample has about 120,000 clones, about 80% seen once; the top ten hold 8.8%. The sequenced material came from PBMCs. The receptors originated from a female donor in good health and CMV-seropositive.

The J gene is TRBJ1-3, the V gene TRBV4-1; no clear D gene. In germline, CDR1 is MGHRA, CDR2 YSYEKL. V dropped 4 bases and J dropped 0 bases, with 10 bases sitting between them. The CDR3 extends over 15 amino acids. The chain's CDR3 is CASSPSFGSGNTIYF. CDR3 coding DNA: TGCGCCAGCAGCCCAAGCTTCGGCTCTGGAAACACCATATATTTT.

V usage is TRBV7-3 and J usage is TRBJ2-5; D unclear. Trimming removed 0 bases from V and 5 bases from J, with 10 bases in between. The CDR3 spans 14 residues. The germline V gene encodes CDR1 SGHTA and CDR2 FQGTGA. The DNA of the CDR3 is TGTGCCAGCAGCTTAACGGGCCCTCGGGAGACCCAGTACTTC. This codes for CASSLTGPRETQYF.

The chain carries TRBV10-2 and TRBJ2-4, with a weak D call TRBD1 (5 bases). V was clipped by 6 bases and J by 7 bases, with 19 bases between them. This CDR3 spans 15 amino acids. Per the germline V gene, CDR1 is WSHSY and CDR2 is SAAADI. The CDR3 reads CASRPRTGPDNIQYF. CDR3 coding DNA: TGCGCCAGCAGGCCCCGCACAGGTCCAGATAACATTCAGTACTTC.

The rearrangement uses TRBV12-5 and TRBJ2-3; D call uncertain. The V gene lost 2 bases and the J gene lost 10 bases, with 7 bases spanning the gap. This CDR3 region has 11 residues. Germline V CDR1 and CDR2: LGHNT, FRNRAP. The CDR3: CASGLTLPQYF. The CDR3 coding sequence is TGTGCTAGTGGTTTGACCCTACCGCAGTATTTT.

The chain joins TRBV6-5 to TRBJ1-2; TRBD1 matches at 7 bases. The ends lost 6 bases at V and 6 bases at J; junction bases unmatched: 7. The germline gives CDR1 MNHEY, CDR2 SVGAGI. The CDR3 length is 13 residues. As DNA, the CDR3 is TGTGCCAGCAGCCCGACAGGGTTGGATGGCTACACCTTC. Its protein is CASSPTGLDGYTF.

V is TRBV11-1 and J is TRBJ2-6; possible D gene TRBD1, 6 bases. The V and J ends lost 2 bases and 2 bases respectively, with 10 bases between them. CDR1 is SGHAT and CDR2 is FQDESV in the germline V gene (reference sequence). This CDR3 is built from 16 residues. CDR3 nucleotides: TGTGCCAGCAGCTTAAGCAGGGGCGCTGGGGCCAACGTCCTGACTTTC. It translates to CASSLSRGAGANVLTF.

This clone was detected once. The chain carries TRBV9 and TRBJ1-2; 7 positions agree with TRBD1. This CDR3 region has 15 residues. The V segment lost 1 base and the J segment 4 bases; nucleotides outside the gene matches: 7. Germline V gene data show CDR1 as SGDLS and CDR2 as YYNGEE. CDR3 DNA sequence: TGTGCCAGCAGCGTATGGGTGACAGGGTCCTATGGCTACACCTTC. This gives the protein CASSVWVTGSYGYTF.

The V call is TRBV6-5, the J call TRBJ1-1, with 9 bases aligning to TRBD1. V lost 10 bases and J lost 4; bases outside the gene matches: 13. The CDR3 extends over 15 amino acids. Germline loops: CDR1 MNHEY, CDR2 SVGAGI. CDR3 bases: TGTGCCACCCGGACAGGGGATGTAGCGACCACTGAAGCTTTCTTT. It yields the protein CATRTGDVATTEAFF.

The chain recombines TRBV6-6 with TRBJ1-4; 10 nucleotides line up with TRBD1. The V gene end was trimmed by 6 bases and the J gene end by 8 bases; junction bases not matched to a gene: 9. CDR3 size: 15 residues. The germline gives CDR1 MNHNY, CDR2 SVGAGI (reference sequence). The CDR3 nucleotides read TGTGCCAGCAGAAAACCCGGACAGGGGGACGAAAAACTGTTTTTT. Amino acids: CASRKPGQGDEKLFF.

CDR3: CASSSRGNTEAFF. The CDR3, as DNA: TGTGCCAGCAGTTCCAGGGGGAACACTGAAGCTTTCTTT. The chain uses TRBV28 and TRBJ1-1, with D possibly being TRBD1 (6 bases). This CDR3 has 13 residues. The V and J ends lost 4 bases and 1 base respectively, with 7 bases between them. CDR1 and CDR2 from the germline V gene are MDHEN and SYDVKM.

The CDR3 DNA is TGTGCCTCACAAGGGGCGAACACCGGGGAGCTGTTTTTT. Translating gives CASQGANTGELFF. The rearrangement joins TRBV10-3 to TRBJ2-2, with D tentatively TRBD1 (5 bases). V lost 11 bases, J lost 0 bases, and 10 bases lay in between. This CDR3 has 13 residues. Germline CDR1 and CDR2: ENHRY and SYGVKD.

This chain joins TRBV14 and TRBJ2-1, with 12 bases fitting TRBD1. This CDR3 region has 19 residues. J was trimmed by 7 bases and V by 2 bases; bases with no gene match: 15. Germline lookup yields CDR1 SGHDN and CDR2 FVKESK. The CDR3 nucleotides read TGTGCCAGCAGCCAAACCGGGACAGGGGGCGCGAGTTCTAGGAATGAGCAGTTCTTC. It translates to CASSQTGTGGASSRNEQFF.

V usage is TRBV7-9 and J usage is TRBJ2-3, with a tentative D call TRBD1 (6 bases). The CDR3 sequence is 14 residues long. Trimming cost V 5 bases and J 4 bases, with 13 bases left between them. The germline V gene has CDR1 SEHNR and CDR2 FQNEAQ (reference sequence). The CDR3 region has the DNA TGTGCCAGCAGCCTACCTACAGGGCCAGATACGCAGTATTTT. Translating it yields CASSLPTGPDTQYF.

The CDR3 reads CASSPGQSNEKLFF. CDR3 coding DNA: TGTGCCAGCAGCCCGGGACAGTCTAATGAAAAACTGTTTTTT. The chain employs TRBV4-2 and TRBJ1-4, with 7 nucleotides matching TRBD1. CDR3 length: 14 residues. Germline values: CDR1 LGHNA, CDR2 YNFKEQ. V was clipped by 4 bases and J by 3 bases; unmatched bases: 2.

The chain couples TRBV28 to TRBJ1-6; 7 nucleotides line up with TRBD1. Germline V gene data show CDR1 as MDHEN and CDR2 as SYDVKM. V was clipped by 7 bases and J by 7 bases; unmatched bases: 10. This CDR3 comprises 15 residues. CDR3 region: CASTRPTGVNSPLHF. CDR3 in DNA: TGTGCCAGCACCCGACCTACAGGGGTCAATTCACCCCTCCACTTT.

The J gene is TRBJ2-3, the V gene TRBV28, with 7 nucleotides matching TRBD1. The CDR3 spans 17 residues. Germline assignment: CDR1 MDHEN and CDR2 SYDVKM. V lost 1 base, J lost 7 bases, and 14 bases stayed unmatched. CDR3 in amino acids: CASSLSIDWDRQNTQYF. CDR3 nucleotides: TGTGCCAGCAGTTTATCCATCGACTGGGACAGACAGAATACGCAGTATTTT.

The V call is TRBV20-1, the J call TRBJ2-7; TRBD1 matches at 9 bases. CDR1 is DFQATT and CDR2 is SNEGSKA in the germline V gene (reference sequence). The CDR3 has 11 amino acids. With V trimmed by 5 bases and J by 5 bases, 1 base remained unmatched. The DNA of the CDR3 is TGCAGTGCTTGGACAGGGGACGAGCAGTACTTC. This translates into CSAWTGDEQYF.

The genes are TRBV29-1 and TRBJ1-1; possibly TRBD1 for D (6 bases). V lost 4 bases, J lost 6 bases, and 15 bases lay in between. Germline CDR1 reads SQVTM; CDR2 reads ANQGSEA. The length of the CDR3 is 13 residues. CDR3 sequence: CSVGGLGAPEAFF. The CDR3 coding sequence is TGCAGCGTTGGGGGGTTGGGGGCGCCTGAAGCTTTCTTT.

CDR3 protein: CASSTPMGAGANVLTF. As DNA, the CDR3 is TGTGCCAGTAGTACCCCGATGGGCGCCGGGGCCAACGTCCTGACTTTC. The chain links TRBV19 to TRBJ2-6; D not certain. The CDR3 extends over 16 amino acids. The germline V and J ends were trimmed by 4 bases and 4 bases, with 14 bases remaining between them. Per germline, CDR1 LNHDA and CDR2 SQIVND (reference sequence).

The V call is TRBV9, the J call TRBJ2-2; D unclear. Looked up from germline, CDR1 is SGDLS and CDR2 is YYNGEE. The CDR3 runs 13 residues. V lost 4 bases and J 1 base, leaving 5 bases between the germline ends. The CDR3 is CASSSLNTGELFF. CDR3 bases: TGTGCCAGCAGCTCATTGAACACCGGGGAGCTGTTTTTT.

This clone has a single count. The J gene is TRBJ1-1, the V gene TRBV18; 11 bases are shared with TRBD1. This CDR3 region has 18 residues. Germline assignment: CDR1 KGHSH and CDR2 LQKENI. V dropped 6 bases and J dropped 5; count of bases not matched to a gene: 17. The CDR3 spells CASSPSRVGQGARTEAFF. The CDR3 DNA reads TGTGCCAGCTCGCCATCACGGGTAGGACAGGGGGCACGGACTGAAGCTTTCTTT.